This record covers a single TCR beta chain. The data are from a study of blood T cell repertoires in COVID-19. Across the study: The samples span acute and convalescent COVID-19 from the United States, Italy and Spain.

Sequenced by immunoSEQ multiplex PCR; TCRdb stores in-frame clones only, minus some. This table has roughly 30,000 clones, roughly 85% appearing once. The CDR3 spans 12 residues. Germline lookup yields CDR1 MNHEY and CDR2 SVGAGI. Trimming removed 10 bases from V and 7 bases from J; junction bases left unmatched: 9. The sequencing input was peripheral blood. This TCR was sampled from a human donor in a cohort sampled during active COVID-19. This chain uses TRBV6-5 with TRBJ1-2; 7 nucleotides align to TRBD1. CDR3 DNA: TGTGCCACCAAAGTTCCAGGGGGTGGCTACACCTTC. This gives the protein CATKVPGGGYTF.